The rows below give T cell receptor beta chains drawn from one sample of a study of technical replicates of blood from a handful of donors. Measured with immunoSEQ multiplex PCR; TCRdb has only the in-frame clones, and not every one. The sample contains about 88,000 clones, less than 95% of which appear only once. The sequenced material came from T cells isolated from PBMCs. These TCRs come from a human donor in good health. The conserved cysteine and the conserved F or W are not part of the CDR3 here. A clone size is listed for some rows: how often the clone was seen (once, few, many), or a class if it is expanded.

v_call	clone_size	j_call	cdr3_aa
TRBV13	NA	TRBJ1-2	ASTRDRGRDYGYT
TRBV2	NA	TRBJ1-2	ASSESPDRNYGYT
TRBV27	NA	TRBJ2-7	ASSNQGDVSYEQY
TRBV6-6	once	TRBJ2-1	ASSYWGGDYNEQF
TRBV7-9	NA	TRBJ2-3	ASSFHSGKGIGTDTQY
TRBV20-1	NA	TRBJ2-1	SARGQGKQF
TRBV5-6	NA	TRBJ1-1	ASSPRDRGANTEAF
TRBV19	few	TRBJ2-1	ASSRGQSNEQF
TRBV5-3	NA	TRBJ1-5	ARSFTYRRQGNQPQH
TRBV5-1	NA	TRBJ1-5	ASSLGQGPHQPQH
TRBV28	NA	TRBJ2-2	ASSGLAGNTGELF
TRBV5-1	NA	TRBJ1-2	ASSLGQGLSFDGYT
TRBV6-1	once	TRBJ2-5	ASSGGTGVETQY
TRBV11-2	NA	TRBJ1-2	ASSWDSGYT
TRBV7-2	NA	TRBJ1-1	ASSLGLTEAF
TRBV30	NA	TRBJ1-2	AWSAGYGYT
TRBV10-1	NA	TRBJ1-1	ASSRGPGEGAF
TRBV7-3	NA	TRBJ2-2	ASSLMQGDTGELF
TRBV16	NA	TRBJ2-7	ASSRLYDTYEQY
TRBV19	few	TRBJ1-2	ASSRDFGGQGLYGYT
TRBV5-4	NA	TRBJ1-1	ASSFQANTEAF
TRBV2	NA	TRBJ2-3	ASRTAVGGINTQY
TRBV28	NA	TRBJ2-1	ASRELGGGSYNEQF
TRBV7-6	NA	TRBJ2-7	ASSLSSLGTRSSYEQY
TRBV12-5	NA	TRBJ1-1	ASGYLPGVDTEAF
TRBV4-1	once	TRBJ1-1	ASSQNQVLTEAF
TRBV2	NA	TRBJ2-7	ASSLRVVGDEQY
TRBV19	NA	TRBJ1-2	ASSIDGYGYT
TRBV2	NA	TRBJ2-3	ASTLGTTDTQY
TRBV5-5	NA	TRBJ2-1	ASSPLTSEAYNEQF
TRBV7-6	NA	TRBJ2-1	ASSGEIGDEQF
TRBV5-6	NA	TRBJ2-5	ASSLYGQETQY
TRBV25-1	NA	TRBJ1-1	ASEEGRTTEAF
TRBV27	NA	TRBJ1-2	ASSLRDSWGYT
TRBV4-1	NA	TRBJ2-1	ASSQGGLAGIYNEQF
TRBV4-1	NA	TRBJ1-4	ASSQQKLQGGRGSEKLF
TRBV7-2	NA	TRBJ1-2	AREAVDDYGYT
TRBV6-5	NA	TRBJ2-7	ASSYLGQGSEQY
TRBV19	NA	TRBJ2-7	ASRTGPGDEQY
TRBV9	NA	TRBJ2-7	ASSVEAGVEGEQY
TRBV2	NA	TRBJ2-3	ASRDTSGGSTDTQY
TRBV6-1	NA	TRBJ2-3	ASSARLATSTDTQY
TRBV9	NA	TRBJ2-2	ASSVVRKTGGTGELF
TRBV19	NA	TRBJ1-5	AAGVGQPQH
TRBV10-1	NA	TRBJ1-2	ASSEDRDYGYT
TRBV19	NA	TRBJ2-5	ASSIETGVVQY
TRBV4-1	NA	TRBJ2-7	ASSPGTSGRARSYEQY
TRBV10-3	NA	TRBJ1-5	AISDGTGDQPQH
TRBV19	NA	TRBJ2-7	ASSTGQGPYEQY
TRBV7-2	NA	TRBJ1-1	ASSLNGQGMTKAF
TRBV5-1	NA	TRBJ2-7	ASSPGDLSYEQY
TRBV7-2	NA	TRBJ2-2	ASSYKRNTGELF
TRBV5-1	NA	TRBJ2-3	ASSLSLAGGGTDTQY
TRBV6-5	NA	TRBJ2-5	ASSYGGQEETQY
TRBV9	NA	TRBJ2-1	ASSPVGGAFGDEQF
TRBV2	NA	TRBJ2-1	ASLTGGVINEQF
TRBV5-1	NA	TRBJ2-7	ASSLLGQGRLEQY